The sequence of this T cell receptor (beta chain) was determined in a study of CD8 T cells in Susac syndrome. Overall study context: Among the sequenced Susac syndrome patients, roughly 6 had active disease while 8 or 9 were in remission.

V dropped 7 bases and J dropped 7; count of bases not matched to a gene: 7. This CDR3 has 13 amino acids. The V gene's germline CDR1 is SGDLS and CDR2 YYNGEE. cDNA came from about 0.5 to 1 ug RNA primed by random hexamers. Across 54 Vbeta and 13 Jbeta, TCR beta CDR3 was amplified with immunoSEQ multiplex PCR. TCRdb re-derived calls from the immunoSEQ multiplex PCR reads in MiXCR, one entry per CDR3 protein. The table records under 200,000 distinct CDR3 sequences, 90% to 95% of them present only once. The sequenced sample was CD4+ T cells from PBMCs. V usage is TRBV9 and J usage is TRBJ1-5; 8 bases are shared with TRBD1. This TCR was sampled from a human donor with Susac syndrome. CDR3 sequence reads: CASGRTGQQPQHF. In DNA form, the CDR3 reads TGTGCCAGCGGCCGGACAGGGCAGCAGCCCCAGCATTTT. The full variable domain, completed using reference TRBV9 and TRBJ1-5, is DSGVTQTPKHLITATGQRVTLRCSPRSGDLSVYWYQQSLDQGLQFLIQYYNGEERAKGNILERFSAQQFPDLHSELNLSSLELGDSALYFCASGRTGQQPQHFGDGTRLSIL.